Included here is one TCR beta chain sequence, with context. Its antigen is undetermined. The junction had 4 bases not matched to a gene; V was cut back by 3 bases and J by 6 bases. The CDR3 extends over 14 amino acids. CDR1 and CDR2 (germline): KGHSH, LQKENI. Treatment described: oral pan-JAK inhibitor, 5-10 mg twice daily. Lesional scalp tissue (obtained by punch biopsy) and peripheral blood were collected from alopecia areata patients. The authors extracted RNA and reverse transcribed it into cDNA as the sequencing template. Profiling relied on immunoSEQ multiplex PCR, and the TCRdb table lists in-frame clones only, not all of them. The sample yields 75,000 to 100,000 clones, around three quarters seen once. The sample is drawn from a study of CD8+ T cells in alopecia areata. Study-level findings and limits: Scalp clonality and expanded CD8+ clones among the top 100 showed significant decreases with tofacitinib.

The V gene is TRBV18, the J gene TRBJ1-5; 8 bases align to TRBD1. The sample consisted of CD8+ T cells sorted from blood, taken at approximately week 44, from a patient treated with tofacitinib. The sequence derives from a human donor with alopecia areata. CDR3 protein: CASSPTGAGQPQHF. The CDR3 DNA reads as TGTGCCAGCTCACCGACAGGGGCGGGTCAGCCCCAGCATTTT.